The 30 T cell receptor beta chains given below trace back to one sample, sequenced in a study of blood T cell repertoires in COVID-19. This table comes from immunoSEQ multiplex PCR, and its TCRdb copy is limited to in-frame clones, with some not included. The table lists under 300,000 clones, about 73% of them singletons. Sample: peripheral blood. These receptors all stem from a woman older than 75 with acute or convalescent COVID-19.

The rearrangement links TRBV7-2 to TRBJ2-5, with 10 bases identical to TRBD1. CDR1 is SGHTA and CDR2 is FQGNSA in the germline V gene. The junction had 6 bases not matched to a gene; V was cut back by 5 bases and J by 6 bases. The CDR3 runs to 14 residues. DNA for the CDR3: TGTGCCAGCAGCGTACGACAGGGGGCCAAGACCCAGTACTTC. Translating it yields CASSVRQGAKTQYF.

This clone appeared many times. This chain links TRBV29-1 with TRBJ1-6; 9 bases agree with TRBD1. J gave up 6 bases and V 6 bases, and 3 bases lay outside the gene matches. Germline V CDR1 and CDR2: SQVTM, ANQGSEA. The CDR3 has 13 residues. The CDR3 reads CSVQGALNSPLHF. In DNA form, the CDR3 reads TGCAGCGTACAGGGGGCGCTTAATTCACCCCTCCACTTT.

The chain is built from TRBV10-3 and TRBJ1-5; the match to TRBD1 covers 9 bases. The germline V gene has CDR1 ENHRY and CDR2 SYGVKD. V dropped 6 bases and J dropped 2; count of bases not matched to a gene: 5. The length of the CDR3 is 15 residues. The CDR3 protein is CAIRTDRGGNQPQHF. CDR3 DNA: TGTGCCATCAGGACGGACAGGGGAGGCAATCAGCCCCAGCATTTT.

J is TRBJ2-1 and V is TRBV20-1; D unclear. The CDR3 spans 11 residues. V lost 6 bases, J lost 6 bases, and 9 bases lay in between. Germline-derived CDR1 and CDR2 are DFQATT and SNEGSKA (reference sequence). CDR3 bases: TGCAGTGCCCCAACAGCCAATGAGCAGTTCTTC. Translation gives CSAPTANEQFF.

In nucleotides, the CDR3 is TGTGCCAGCTCACCACCCGCAGACCCCAGGGGGCGTGGTGAAGCTTTCTTT. Protein: CASSPPADPRGRGEAFF. The gene calls are TRBV18 and TRBJ1-1; 8 bases map to TRBD1. Germline V lookup: CDR1 KGHSH, CDR2 LQKENI. With V trimmed by 0 bases and J by 7 bases, 13 bases remained unmatched. The CDR3 is 17 residues long.

This clone was counted between two and nine times. The rearrangement joins TRBV18 to TRBJ2-7; D remains unclear. The germline V and J ends were trimmed by 2 bases and 3 bases, with 11 bases remaining between them. The CDR3 contains 14 residues. Germline loops: CDR1 KGHSH, CDR2 LQKENI. The CDR3 sequence: CASSPGQPVYEQYF. The CDR3 DNA reads as TGTGCCAGCTCACCAGGGCAGCCAGTCTACGAGCAGTACTTC.

V and J are TRBV6-2 or TRBV6-3 and TRBJ1-2; D call uncertain. Germline values: CDR1 MNHEY, CDR2 SVGEGT. This CDR3 region has 13 residues. Trimming removed 2 bases at V and 4 bases at J, with 8 bases between. The CDR3 protein is CASSYPSSYGYTF. The CDR3 nucleotides read TGTGCCAGCAGTTACCCCAGTTCCTATGGCTACACCTTC.

The rearrangement links TRBV30 to TRBJ2-5, with 11 bases fitting TRBD2. Per germline, CDR1 GTSNPN and CDR2 SVGIG (reference sequence). This CDR3 contains 15 residues. Trimming at V came to 5 bases and at J to 0 bases, leaving 5 bases not matched to a gene. The CDR3 protein is CAWATSGRYQETQYF. The DNA for the CDR3 is TGTGCCTGGGCTACTAGCGGGAGATACCAAGAGACCCAGTACTTC.

The chain carries TRBV6-5 and TRBJ1-1; D is ambiguous. The CDR3 is 14 residues long. Germline assignment: CDR1 MNHEY and CDR2 SVGAGI. The ends were cut back, 2 bases at V and 0 bases at J, with 7 bases in the middle. The CDR3 DNA follows: TGTGCCAGCAGTTACGGAGGTTTGAACACTGAAGCTTTCTTT. It is translated as CASSYGGLNTEAFF.

This clone was detected once. This rearrangement joins TRBV19 to TRBJ1-3, with 7 bases that match TRBD1. CDR3 length equals 12 residues. Germline V gene data show CDR1 as LNHDA and CDR2 as SQIVND (reference sequence). The V gene end was trimmed by 9 bases and the J gene end by 2 bases; junction bases not matched to a gene: 1. The CDR3 nucleotides are TGTGCCAGCGGGACAGCTGGAAACACCATATATTTT. Translation: CASGTAGNTIYF.

Here the CDR3 reads CASSDRGATEAFF. For the CDR3, the DNA is TGTGCCAGCAGTGATCGGGGTGCCACTGAAGCTTTCTTT. J is TRBJ1-1 and V is TRBV6-1; D unresolved. In germline, CDR1 is MNHNS, CDR2 SASEGT. This CDR3 comprises 13 residues. V was cut by 3 bases and J by 4 bases, with 9 bases left in between.

The chain recombines TRBV24-1 with TRBJ1-5, with 7 bases lining up with TRBD1. With 0 bases clipped from V and 7 bases from J, the junction kept 14 bases outside the gene matches. The germline V gene encodes CDR1 KGHDR and CDR2 SFDVKD. The CDR3 covers 18 residues. The CDR3 bases are TGTGCCACCAGTGATTTGCTCGGGACAGATTCAAGGGGGCAGCCCCAGCATTTT. It specifies CATSDLLGTDSRGQPQHF.

This chain connects TRBV13 to TRBJ2-3; D ambiguous. This CDR3 has 16 amino acids. Looked up from germline, CDR1 is PRHDT and CDR2 is FYEKMQ (reference sequence). V was cut by 3 bases and J by 6 bases, with 19 bases left in between. CDR3 coding DNA: TGTGCCAGCAGCTTCAGGTCCAGCTTTAAGTCTGATACGCAGTATTTT. It yields the protein CASSFRSSFKSDTQYF.

V gene TRBV2 combines with J gene TRBJ2-7; 9 nucleotides match TRBD1. J gave up 0 bases and V 6 bases, and 9 bases lay outside the gene matches. Germline V CDR1 and CDR2: SNHLY, FYNNEI. There are 16 residues in the CDR3. Written as DNA, the CDR3 is TGTGCCAGCAGGTCCCTGGGGGACAGGGACTCCTACGAGCAGTACTTC. Its protein product is CASRSLGDRDSYEQYF. Supplemented by reference TRBV2 and TRBJ2-7, the full variable domain reads EPEVTQTPSHQVTQMGQEVILRCVPISNHLYFYWYRQILGQKVEFLVSFYNNEISEKSEIFDDQFSVERPDGSNFTLKIRSTKLEDSAMYFCASRSLGDRDSYEQYFGPGTRLTVT.

V usage is TRBV19 and J usage is TRBJ1-1, with D uncertain. Trimming shortened V by 8 bases and J by 8 bases, and 12 bases separated the two germline ends. There are 11 residues in the CDR3. Germline values: CDR1 LNHDA, CDR2 SQIVND (reference sequence). As DNA, the CDR3 is TGTGCCAGTTCCCAGTTTTTAGAAGCTTTCTTT. Protein product: CASSQFLEAFF.

This chain joins TRBV14 and TRBJ2-7, with no clear D. Looked up from germline, CDR1 is SGHDN and CDR2 is FVKESK. The CDR3 loop spans 11 amino acids. Trimming left V 3 bases short and J 4 bases short, with 4 bases between. CDR3 residues: CASSQSYEQYF. The DNA for the CDR3 is TGTGCCAGCAGCCAGTCTTACGAGCAGTACTTC. Full variable domain (outside the CDR3, taken from reference TRBV14 and TRBJ2-7): EAGVTQFPSHSVIEKGQTVTLRCDPISGHDNLYWYRRVMGKEIKFLLHFVKESKQDESGMPNNRFLAERTGGTYSTLKVQPAELEDSGVYFCASSQSYEQYFGPGTRLTVT.

This sequence joins TRBV19 and TRBJ2-5; D remains ambiguous. CDR3 length equals 12 residues. Per germline, CDR1 LNHDA and CDR2 SQIVND (reference sequence). V was pared by 0 bases and J by 5 bases, with 4 bases between. Here the CDR3 DNA reads TGTGCCAGTAGTATAGAGGGCGAGACCCAGTACTTC. It specifies CASSIEGETQYF.

This sequence joins TRBV3-1 (or the pseudogene TRBV3-2) and TRBJ1-1, with D perhaps matching TRBD1 (5 bases). Germline V lookup: CDR1 LGHDT, CDR2 YNNKEL (reference sequence). CDR3 length equals 15 residues. V gave up 4 bases and J gave up 10 bases, with 22 bases separating them. This chain's CDR3 is CASSLKVAGPHGAFF. As DNA, the CDR3 is TGTGCCAGCAGCCTGAAGGTGGCAGGGCCCCACGGAGCTTTCTTT.

V usage is TRBV15 and J usage is TRBJ2-3; 8 bases align to TRBD1. CDR1 is LNHNV and CDR2 is YYDKDF in the germline V gene (reference sequence). The CDR3 is 16 residues long. Trimming took 5 bases from V and 2 from J; bases not matched to a gene: 9. CDR3 in DNA: TGTGCCACCAGCGGACGACAGGGGACAGTCACAGATACGCAGTATTTT. Translation gives CATSGRQGTVTDTQYF.

This clone was observed many times. The chain links TRBV28 to TRBJ2-3; the D is unclear. The V and J ends lost 6 bases and 9 bases respectively, with 22 bases between them. Germline V gene lookup returns CDR1 MDHEN and CDR2 SYDVKM. The CDR3 is 15 amino acids. DNA of the CDR3: TGTGCCAGCAGAACCCCCCCCGGCGGAGAGAAGACGCAGTATTTT. Translation gives CASRTPPGGEKTQYF.

The chain carries TRBV28 and TRBJ2-7; tentatively, D is TRBD2 (5 bases). In germline, CDR1 is MDHEN, CDR2 SYDVKM. Deletions cut 6 bases from V and 3 bases from J, with 18 bases between. The CDR3 sequence is 15 residues long. In nucleotides, the CDR3 is TGTGCCAGCAGACCTCGGACTCTTATTGACTACGAGCAGTACTTC. Its protein product is CASRPRTLIDYEQYF.

CDR3 sequence reads: CASSLDVRDYGYTF. In DNA, the CDR3 is TGTGCCAGCAGCTTAGACGTCAGGGACTATGGCTACACCTTC. This chain links TRBV7-9 with TRBJ1-2; maybe TRBD1 (5 bases). This CDR3 region has 14 residues. The V and J ends lost 1 base and 3 bases respectively, with 9 bases between them. From germline, CDR1 is SEHNR and CDR2 FQNEAQ (reference sequence).

The V gene is TRBV6-6, the J gene TRBJ1-6, with D perhaps matching TRBD1 (5 bases). The CDR3 spans 14 residues. Trimming took off 7 bases at V and 16 bases at J, with 23 bases between the two ends. Looked up from germline, CDR1 is MNHNY and CDR2 is SVGAGI (reference sequence). The CDR3 sequence: CASTAGLTVSSLHF. In nucleotides, the CDR3 is TGTGCCAGCACCGCAGGGCTTACGGTCTCATCTCTCCACTTT.

The chain combines TRBV4-1 with TRBJ1-5, with 8 bases that match TRBD1. CDR3 length equals 15 residues. V shed 4 bases, J shed 0 bases, and the junction held 2 bases outside the gene matches. Germline CDR1 reads MGHRA; CDR2 reads YSYEKL. The CDR3 bases are TGCGCCAGCAGCCCGGGACAGGTTAGCAATCAGCCCCAGCATTTT. Residues: CASSPGQVSNQPQHF.

The chain has TRBV3-1 (or the pseudogene TRBV3-2) and TRBJ1-1; TRBD1 agrees at 10 bases. This CDR3 comprises 16 residues. J lost 5 bases, V lost 1 base, and 7 bases had no gene match. The germline CDR1 and CDR2 sequences are LGHDT and YNNKEL (reference sequence). CDR3 bases: TGTGCCAGCAGCCAAGGGCGTGGGACAGGGGAAACTGAAGCTTTCTTT. The encoded protein is CASSQGRGTGETEAFF.

The J gene is TRBJ1-5, the V gene TRBV19; 8 positions match TRBD1. Trimming took 3 bases from V and 3 from J; bases not matched to a gene: 4. Germline V CDR1 and CDR2: LNHDA, SQIVND (reference sequence). The CDR3 consists of 15 residues. The CDR3 is CASSIGTGYNQPQHF. The CDR3 DNA reads as TGTGCCAGTAGTATCGGGACAGGTTACAATCAGCCCCAGCATTTT.

This clone was picked up one time. J is TRBJ2-1 and V is TRBV2; 13 bases match TRBD2. V trimming: 8 bases; J trimming: 1 base; junction bases outside the gene matches: 5. Germline V lookup: CDR1 SNHLY, CDR2 FYNNEI. There are 16 residues in the CDR3. The CDR3 loop reads CASRGLAGESYNEQFF. CDR3 DNA sequence: TGTGCCAGCCGCGGACTAGCGGGAGAGTCCTACAATGAGCAGTTCTTC. Complete variable domain (other parts from reference TRBV2 and TRBJ2-1): EPEVTQTPSHQVTQMGQEVILRCVPISNHLYFYWYRQILGQKVEFLVSFYNNEISEKSEIFDDQFSVERPDGSNFTLKIRSTKLEDSAMYFCASRGLAGESYNEQFFGPGTRLTVL.

This clone occurred once. The rearrangement links TRBV5-5 to TRBJ2-3; D might be TRBD2 (6 bases). Germline V gives CDR1 SGHKS, CDR2 YYEKEE (reference sequence). The CDR3 is 15 residues long. The ends were cut back, 0 bases at V and 4 bases at J, with 12 bases in the middle. DNA of the CDR3: TGTGCCAGCAGCTTGGTGACTAGACCCCCAGATACGCAGTATTTT. This translates into CASSLVTRPPDTQYF.

In this sample, this clone turned up a few times. This chain links TRBV21-1 with TRBJ1-2. TRBV21-1 is a pseudogene. The length of the CDR3 is 14 residues. CDR3 sequence reads: CASSKFGGKCGYTF. DNA for the CDR3: TGTGCCAGCAGCAAATTCGGGGGGAAGTGTGGCTACACCTTC.

In its sample, this clone was seen a few times. The chain is built from TRBV9 and TRBJ2-7, with TRBD2 matching 12 bases. Per germline, CDR1 SGDLS and CDR2 YYNGEE. The CDR3 is 16 amino acids. Germline trimming cut 1 base from V and 6 bases from J; bases unmatched to any gene: 8. CDR3 region: CASSVRLAGGPTEQYF. CDR3 sequence (DNA): TGTGCCAGCAGCGTACGCCTAGCGGGGGGGCCGACCGAGCAGTACTTC.